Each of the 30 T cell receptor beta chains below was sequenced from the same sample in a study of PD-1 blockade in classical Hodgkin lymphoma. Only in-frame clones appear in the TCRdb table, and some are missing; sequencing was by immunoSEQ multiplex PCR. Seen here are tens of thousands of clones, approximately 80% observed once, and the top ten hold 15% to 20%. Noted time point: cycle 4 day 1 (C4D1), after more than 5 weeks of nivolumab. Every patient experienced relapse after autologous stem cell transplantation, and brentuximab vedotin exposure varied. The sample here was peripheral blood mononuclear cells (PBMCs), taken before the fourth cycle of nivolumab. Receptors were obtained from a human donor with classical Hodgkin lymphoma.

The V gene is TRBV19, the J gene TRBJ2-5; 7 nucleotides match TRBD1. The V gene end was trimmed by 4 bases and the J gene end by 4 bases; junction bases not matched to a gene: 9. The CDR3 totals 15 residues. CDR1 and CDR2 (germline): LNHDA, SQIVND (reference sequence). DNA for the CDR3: TGTGCCAGTAGTAACTACAGGGGAGTGGGAGAGACCCAGTACTTC. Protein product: CASSNYRGVGETQYF.

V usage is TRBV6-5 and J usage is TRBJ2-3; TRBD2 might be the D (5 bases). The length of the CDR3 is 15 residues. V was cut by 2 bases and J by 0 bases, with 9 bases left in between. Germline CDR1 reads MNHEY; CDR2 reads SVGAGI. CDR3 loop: CASSYTGTSTDTQYF. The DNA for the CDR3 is TGTGCCAGCAGTTACACGGGAACTAGCACAGATACGCAGTATTTT.

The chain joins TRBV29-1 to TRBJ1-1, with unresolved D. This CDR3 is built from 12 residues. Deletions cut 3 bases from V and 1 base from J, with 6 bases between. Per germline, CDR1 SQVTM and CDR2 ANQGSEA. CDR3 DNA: TGCAGCGTTGAGAAGGGGAACACTGAAGCTTTCTTT. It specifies CSVEKGNTEAFF.

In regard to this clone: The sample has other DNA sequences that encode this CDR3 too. CDR3 loop: CASSLDGRGQETQYF. For the CDR3, the DNA is TGCGCCAGCAGCTTGGATGGCAGGGGGCAAGAGACCCAGTACTTC. The chain combines TRBV5-1 with TRBJ2-5, with 7 bases fitting TRBD1. The V gene end was trimmed by 0 bases and the J gene end by 2 bases; junction bases not matched to a gene: 4. The CDR3 has 15 residues. CDR1 is SGHRS, CDR2 YFSETQ, per germline.

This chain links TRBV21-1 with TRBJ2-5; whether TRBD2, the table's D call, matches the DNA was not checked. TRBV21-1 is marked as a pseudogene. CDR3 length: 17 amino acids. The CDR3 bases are TGTGCCAGCACCCCTAATACCCCCGGGGGTCGGCAAGAGACCCAGTACTTC. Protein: CASTPNTPGGRQETQYF.

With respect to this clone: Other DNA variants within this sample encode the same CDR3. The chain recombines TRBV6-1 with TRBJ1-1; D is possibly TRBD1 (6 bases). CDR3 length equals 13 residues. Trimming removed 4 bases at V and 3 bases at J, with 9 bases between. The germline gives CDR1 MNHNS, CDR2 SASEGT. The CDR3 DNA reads TGTGCCAGCAGTGCCGGACAGCACACTGAAGCTTTCTTT. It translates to CASSAGQHTEAFF.

CDR3 coding DNA: TGTGCCAGCAGGCCACAGGGTTATGGCTACACCTTC. Translated, it gives CASRPQGYGYTF. The chain joins TRBV5-6 to TRBJ1-2; D is perhaps TRBD1 (6 bases). CDR3 length: 12 residues. Germline values: CDR1 SGHDT, CDR2 YYEEEE. The V and J ends lost 5 bases and 5 bases respectively, with 10 bases between them.

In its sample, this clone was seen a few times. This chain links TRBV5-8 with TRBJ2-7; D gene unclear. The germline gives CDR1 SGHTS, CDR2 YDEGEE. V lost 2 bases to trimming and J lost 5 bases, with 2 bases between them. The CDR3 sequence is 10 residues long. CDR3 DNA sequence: TGTGCCAGCAGCTTCCACGAGCAGTACTTC. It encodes CASSFHEQYF.

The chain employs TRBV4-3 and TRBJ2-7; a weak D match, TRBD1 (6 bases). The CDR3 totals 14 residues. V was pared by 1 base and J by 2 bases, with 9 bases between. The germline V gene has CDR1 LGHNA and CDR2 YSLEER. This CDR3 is CASSQGDNAYEQYF. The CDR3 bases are TGCGCCAGCAGCCAAGGGGACAATGCCTACGAGCAGTACTTC.

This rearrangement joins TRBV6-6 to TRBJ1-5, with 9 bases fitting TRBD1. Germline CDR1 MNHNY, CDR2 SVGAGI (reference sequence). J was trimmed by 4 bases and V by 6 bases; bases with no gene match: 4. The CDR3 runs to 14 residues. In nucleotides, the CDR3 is TGTGCCAGCAGCGCGACAGGGGGAAATCAGCCCCAGCATTTT. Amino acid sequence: CASSATGGNQPQHF.

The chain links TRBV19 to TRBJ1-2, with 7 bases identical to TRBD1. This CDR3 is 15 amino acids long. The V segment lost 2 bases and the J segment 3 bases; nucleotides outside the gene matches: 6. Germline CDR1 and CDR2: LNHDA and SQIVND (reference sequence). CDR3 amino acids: CASSISPGQHYGYTF. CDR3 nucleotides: TGTGCCAGTAGTATATCGCCGGGACAGCACTATGGCTACACCTTC.

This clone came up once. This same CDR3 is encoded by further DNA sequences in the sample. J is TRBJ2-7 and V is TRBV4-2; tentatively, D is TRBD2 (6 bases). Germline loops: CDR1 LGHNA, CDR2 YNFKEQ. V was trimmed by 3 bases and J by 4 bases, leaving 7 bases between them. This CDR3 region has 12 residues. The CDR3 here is CASSQEGYEQYF. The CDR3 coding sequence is TGTGCCAGCAGCCAGGAGGGTTACGAGCAGTACTTC.

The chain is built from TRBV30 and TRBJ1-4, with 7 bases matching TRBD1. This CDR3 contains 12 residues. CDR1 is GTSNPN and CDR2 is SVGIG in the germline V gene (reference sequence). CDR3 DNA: TGTGGATACCAGGGGGCTAATGAAAAACTGTTTTTT. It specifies CGYQGANEKLFF.

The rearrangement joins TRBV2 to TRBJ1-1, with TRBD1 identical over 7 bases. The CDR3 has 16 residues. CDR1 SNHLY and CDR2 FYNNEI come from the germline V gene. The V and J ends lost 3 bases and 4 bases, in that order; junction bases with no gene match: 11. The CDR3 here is CASSEYHRGAATEAFF. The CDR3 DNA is TGTGCCAGCAGTGAGTATCACAGGGGCGCGGCCACTGAAGCTTTCTTT.

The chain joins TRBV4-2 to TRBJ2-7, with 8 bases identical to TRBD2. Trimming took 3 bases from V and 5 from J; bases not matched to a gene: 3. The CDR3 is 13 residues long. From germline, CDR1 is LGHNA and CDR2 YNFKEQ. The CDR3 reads CASSHRGGDEQYF. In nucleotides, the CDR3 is TGTGCCAGCAGCCACCGGGGGGGGGACGAGCAGTACTTC.

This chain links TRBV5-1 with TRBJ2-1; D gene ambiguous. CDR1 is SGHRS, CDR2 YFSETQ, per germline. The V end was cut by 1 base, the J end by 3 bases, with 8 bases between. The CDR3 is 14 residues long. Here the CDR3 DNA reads TGCGCCAGCAGCTTGTCTGCTATCTACAATGAGCAGTTCTTC. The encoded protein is CASSLSAIYNEQFF. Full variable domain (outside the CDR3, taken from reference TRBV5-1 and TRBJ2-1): KAGVTQTPRYLIKTRGQQVTLSCSPISGHRSVSWYQQTPGQGLQFLFEYFSETQRNKGNFPGRFSGRQFSNSRSEMNVSTLELGDSALYLCASSLSAIYNEQFFGPGTRLTVL.

This chain's CDR3 is CASSQDKGTQYF. CDR3 nucleotides: TGTGCCAGCAGCCAAGATAAGGGTACGCAGTATTTT. V is TRBV4-2 and J is TRBJ2-3; no clear D gene. The CDR3 is made up of 12 amino acids. The V end was cut by 0 bases, the J end by 8 bases, with 6 bases between. Germline CDR1 and CDR2: LGHNA and YNFKEQ.

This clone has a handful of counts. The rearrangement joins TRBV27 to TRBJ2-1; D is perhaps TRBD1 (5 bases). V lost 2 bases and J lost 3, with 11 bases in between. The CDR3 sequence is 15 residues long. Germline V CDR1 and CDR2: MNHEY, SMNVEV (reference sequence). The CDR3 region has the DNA TGTGCCAGCAGTTTAACAGGCAACCTCTACAATGAGCAGTTCTTC. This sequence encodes CASSLTGNLYNEQFF.

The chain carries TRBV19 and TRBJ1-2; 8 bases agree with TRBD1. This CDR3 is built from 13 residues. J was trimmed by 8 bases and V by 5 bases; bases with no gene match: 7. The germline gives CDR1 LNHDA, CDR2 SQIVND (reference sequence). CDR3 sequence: CASSQSTGDGYTF. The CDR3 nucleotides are TGTGCCAGTAGTCAATCGACAGGGGACGGCTACACCTTC.

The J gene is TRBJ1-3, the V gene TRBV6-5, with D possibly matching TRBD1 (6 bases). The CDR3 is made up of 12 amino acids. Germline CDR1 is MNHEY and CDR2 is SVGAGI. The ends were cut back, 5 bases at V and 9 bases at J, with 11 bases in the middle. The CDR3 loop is CASSLPRGTIYF. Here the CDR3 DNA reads TGTGCCAGCAGTCTCCCCAGGGGCACCATATATTTT.

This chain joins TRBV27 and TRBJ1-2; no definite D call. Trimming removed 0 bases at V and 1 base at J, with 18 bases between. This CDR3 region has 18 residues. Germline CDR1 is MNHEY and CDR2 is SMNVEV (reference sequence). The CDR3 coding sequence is TGTGCCAGCAGTTTATCCGCATATAGGGAAGACGTTAACTATGGCTACACCTTC. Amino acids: CASSLSAYREDVNYGYTF.

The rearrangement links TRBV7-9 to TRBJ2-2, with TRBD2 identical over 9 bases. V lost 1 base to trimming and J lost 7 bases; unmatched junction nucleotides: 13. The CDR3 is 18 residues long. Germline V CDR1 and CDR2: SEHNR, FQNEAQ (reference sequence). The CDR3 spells CASSLVPVAGVIGGELFF. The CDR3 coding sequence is TGTGCCAGCAGCTTAGTCCCCGTAGCGGGGGTAATCGGCGGGGAGCTGTTTTTT.

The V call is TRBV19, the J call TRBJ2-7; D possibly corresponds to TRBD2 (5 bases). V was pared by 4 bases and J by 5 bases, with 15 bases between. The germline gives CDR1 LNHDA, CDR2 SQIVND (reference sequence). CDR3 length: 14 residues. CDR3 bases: TGTGCCAGTAGTAAACCGGACTGGCCAAACGAGCAGTACTTC. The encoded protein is CASSKPDWPNEQYF.

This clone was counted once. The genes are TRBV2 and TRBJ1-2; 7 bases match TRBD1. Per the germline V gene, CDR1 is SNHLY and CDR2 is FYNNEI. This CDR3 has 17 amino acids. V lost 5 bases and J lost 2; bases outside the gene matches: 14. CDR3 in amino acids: CASSQTQGGGFNYGYTF. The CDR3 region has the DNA TGTGCCAGCAGTCAAACACAGGGAGGGGGCTTCAACTATGGCTACACCTTC.

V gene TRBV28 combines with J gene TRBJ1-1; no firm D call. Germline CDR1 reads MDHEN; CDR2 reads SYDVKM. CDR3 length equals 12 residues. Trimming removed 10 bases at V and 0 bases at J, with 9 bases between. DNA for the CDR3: TGTGCCACCTCGATCATGAACACTGAAGCTTTCTTT. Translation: CATSIMNTEAFF. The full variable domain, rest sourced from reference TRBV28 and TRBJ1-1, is DVKVTQSSRYLVKRTGEKVFLECVQDMDHENMFWYRQDPGLGLRLIYFSYDVKMKEKGDIPEGYSVSREKKERFSLILESASTNQTSMYLCATSIMNTEAFFGQGTRLTVV.

The CDR3 DNA reads TGTGCCAGCAGTAGGGGAGCCCTGATTTCCTCCTACGAGCAGTACTTC. Its translation: CASSRGALISSYEQYF. The chain couples TRBV5-8 to TRBJ2-7; perhaps D is TRBD1 or TRBD2 (5 bases each). The CDR3 sequence is 16 residues long. Trimming removed 5 bases at V and 0 bases at J, with 18 bases between. Germline loops: CDR1 SGHTS, CDR2 YDEGEE.

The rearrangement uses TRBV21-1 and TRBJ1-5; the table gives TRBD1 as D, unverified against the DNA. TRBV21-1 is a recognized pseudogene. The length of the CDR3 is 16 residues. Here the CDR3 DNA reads TGTGCCAGCAGCAAAGCGCGACAGGGCGGAAGTCAGCCCCAGCATTTT. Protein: CASSKARQGGSQPQHF.

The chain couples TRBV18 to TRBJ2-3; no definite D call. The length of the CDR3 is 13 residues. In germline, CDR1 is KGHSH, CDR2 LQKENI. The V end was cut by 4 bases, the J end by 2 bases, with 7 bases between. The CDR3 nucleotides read TGTGCCAGCTCACGGTCAGTCACAGATACGCAGTATTTT. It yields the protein CASSRSVTDTQYF.

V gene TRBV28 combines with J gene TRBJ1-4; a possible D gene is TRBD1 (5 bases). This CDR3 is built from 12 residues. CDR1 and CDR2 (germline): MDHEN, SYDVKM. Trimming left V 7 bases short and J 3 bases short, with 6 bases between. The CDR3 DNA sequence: TGTGCCAGCACAGGGTCTAATGAAAAACTGTTTTTT. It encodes CASTGSNEKLFF.

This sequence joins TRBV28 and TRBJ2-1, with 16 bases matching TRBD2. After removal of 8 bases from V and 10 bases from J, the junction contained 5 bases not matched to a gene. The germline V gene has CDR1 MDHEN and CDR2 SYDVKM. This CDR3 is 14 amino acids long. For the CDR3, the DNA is TGTGCCAGCGGGACTAGCGGGAGGGTTGGCGAGCAGTTCTTC. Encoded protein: CASGTSGRVGEQFF.